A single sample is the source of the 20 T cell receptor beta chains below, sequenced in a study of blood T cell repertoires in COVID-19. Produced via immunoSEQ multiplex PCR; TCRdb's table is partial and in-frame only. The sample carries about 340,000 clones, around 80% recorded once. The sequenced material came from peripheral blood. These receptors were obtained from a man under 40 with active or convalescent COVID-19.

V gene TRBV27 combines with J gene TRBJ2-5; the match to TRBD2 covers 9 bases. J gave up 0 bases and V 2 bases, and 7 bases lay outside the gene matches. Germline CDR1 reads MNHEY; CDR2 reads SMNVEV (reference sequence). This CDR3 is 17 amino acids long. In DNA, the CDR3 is TGTGCCAGCAGTTTAACCGGGACTAGCAGACACCAAGAGACCCAGTACTTC. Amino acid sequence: CASSLTGTSRHQETQYF.

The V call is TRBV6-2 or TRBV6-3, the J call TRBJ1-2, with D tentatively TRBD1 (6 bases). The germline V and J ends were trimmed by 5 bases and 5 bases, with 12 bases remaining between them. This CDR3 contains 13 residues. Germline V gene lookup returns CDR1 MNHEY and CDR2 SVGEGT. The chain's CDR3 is CASSPGTPYGYTF. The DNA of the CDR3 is TGTGCCAGCAGTCCCGGGACACCATATGGCTACACCTTC.

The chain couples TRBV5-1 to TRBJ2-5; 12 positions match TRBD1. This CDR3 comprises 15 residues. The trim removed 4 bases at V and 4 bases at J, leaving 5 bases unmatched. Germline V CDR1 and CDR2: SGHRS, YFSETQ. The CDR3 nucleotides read TGCGCCAGCAGCGGCGGGACAGGGGGCTCAGAGACCCAGTACTTC. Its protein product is CASSGGTGGSETQYF.

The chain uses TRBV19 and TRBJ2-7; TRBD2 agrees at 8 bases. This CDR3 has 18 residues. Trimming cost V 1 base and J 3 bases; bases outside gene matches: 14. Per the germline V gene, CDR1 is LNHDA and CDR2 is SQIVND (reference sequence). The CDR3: CASSIGLTSGTIFYEQYF. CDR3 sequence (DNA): TGTGCCAGTAGTATAGGCCTAACTAGCGGAACCATTTTCTACGAGCAGTACTTC.

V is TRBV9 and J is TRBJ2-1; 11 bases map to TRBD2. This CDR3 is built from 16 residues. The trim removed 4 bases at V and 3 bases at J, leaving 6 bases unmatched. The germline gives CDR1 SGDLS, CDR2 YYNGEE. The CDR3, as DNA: TGTGCCAGCAGCTCCAGGGGGACTAGCGGCTACAATGAGCAGTTCTTC. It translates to CASSSRGTSGYNEQFF.

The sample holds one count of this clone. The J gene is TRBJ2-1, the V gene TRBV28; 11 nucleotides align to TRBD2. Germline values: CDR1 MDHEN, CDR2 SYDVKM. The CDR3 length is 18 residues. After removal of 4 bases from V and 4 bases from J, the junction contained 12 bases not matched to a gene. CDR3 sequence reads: CASSYPGLAEGGYNEQFF. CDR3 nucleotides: TGTGCCAGCAGTTATCCGGGACTAGCGGAGGGGGGATACAATGAGCAGTTCTTC.

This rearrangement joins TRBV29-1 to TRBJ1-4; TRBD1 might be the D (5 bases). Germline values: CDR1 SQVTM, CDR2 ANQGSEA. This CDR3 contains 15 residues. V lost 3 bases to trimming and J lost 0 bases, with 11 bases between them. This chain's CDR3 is CSVDAGGSTNEKLFF. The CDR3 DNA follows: TGCAGCGTTGATGCGGGGGGTTCAACTAATGAAAAACTGTTTTTT.

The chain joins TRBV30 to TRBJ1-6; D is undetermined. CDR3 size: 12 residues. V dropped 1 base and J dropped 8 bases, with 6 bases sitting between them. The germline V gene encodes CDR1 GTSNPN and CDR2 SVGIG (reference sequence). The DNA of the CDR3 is TGTGCCTGGAGTGGTATCGATTCACCCCTCCACTTT. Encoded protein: CAWSGIDSPLHF.

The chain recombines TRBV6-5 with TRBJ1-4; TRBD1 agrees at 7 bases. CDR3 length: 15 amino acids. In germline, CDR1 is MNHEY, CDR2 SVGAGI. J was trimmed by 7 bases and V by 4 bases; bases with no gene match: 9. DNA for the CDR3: TGTGCCAGCAGTTTCCGGACAGGTCGGGGTGAAAAACTGTTTTTT. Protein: CASSFRTGRGEKLFF.

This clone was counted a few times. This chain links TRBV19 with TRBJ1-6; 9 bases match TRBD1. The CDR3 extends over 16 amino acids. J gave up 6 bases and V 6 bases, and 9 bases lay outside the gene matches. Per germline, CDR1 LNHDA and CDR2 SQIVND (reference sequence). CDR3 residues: CASRQQGADANSPLHF. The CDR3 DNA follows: TGTGCCAGTAGACAACAGGGGGCGGATGCTAATTCACCCCTCCACTTT. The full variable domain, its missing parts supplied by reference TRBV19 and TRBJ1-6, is DGGITQSPKYLFRKEGQNVTLSCEQNLNHDAMYWYRQDPGQGLRLIYYSQIVNDFQKGDIAEGYSVSREKKESFPLTVTSAQKNPTAFYLCASRQQGADANSPLHFGNGTRLTVT.

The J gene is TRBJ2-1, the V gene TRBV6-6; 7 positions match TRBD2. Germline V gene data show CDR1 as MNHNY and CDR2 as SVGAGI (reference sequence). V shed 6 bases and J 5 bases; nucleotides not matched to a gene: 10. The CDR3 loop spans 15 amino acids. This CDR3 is CASSYPGGGHNEQFF. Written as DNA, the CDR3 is TGTGCCAGCAGCTACCCTGGGGGGGGACACAATGAGCAGTTCTTC.

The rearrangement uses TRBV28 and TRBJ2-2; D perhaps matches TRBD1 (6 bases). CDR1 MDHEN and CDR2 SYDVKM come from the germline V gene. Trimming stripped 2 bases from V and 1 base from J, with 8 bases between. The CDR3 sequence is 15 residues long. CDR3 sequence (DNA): TGTGCCAGCAGTTTAAACAGGGAGAACACCGGGGAGCTGTTTTTT. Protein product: CASSLNRENTGELFF.

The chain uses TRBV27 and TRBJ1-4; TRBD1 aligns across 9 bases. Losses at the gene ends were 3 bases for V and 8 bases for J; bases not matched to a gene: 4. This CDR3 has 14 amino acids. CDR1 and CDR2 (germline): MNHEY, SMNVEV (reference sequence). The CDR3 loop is CASSFGTGNEKLFF. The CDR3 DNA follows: TGTGCCAGCAGTTTCGGGACAGGGAACGAAAAACTGTTTTTT.

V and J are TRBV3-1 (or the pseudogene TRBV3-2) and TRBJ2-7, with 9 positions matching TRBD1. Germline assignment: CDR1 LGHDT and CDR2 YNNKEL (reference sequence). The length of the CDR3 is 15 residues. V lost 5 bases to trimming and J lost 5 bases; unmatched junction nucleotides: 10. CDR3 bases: TGTGCCAGCAGCGATACCGGGACAGGGATCGACGAGCAGTACTTC. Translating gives CASSDTGTGIDEQYF.

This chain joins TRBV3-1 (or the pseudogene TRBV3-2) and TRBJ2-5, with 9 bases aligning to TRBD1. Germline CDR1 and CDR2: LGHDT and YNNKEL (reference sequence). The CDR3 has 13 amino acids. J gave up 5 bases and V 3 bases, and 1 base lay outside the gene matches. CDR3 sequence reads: CASSHGTGETQYF. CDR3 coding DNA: TGTGCCAGCAGCCATGGGACAGGGGAGACCCAGTACTTC.

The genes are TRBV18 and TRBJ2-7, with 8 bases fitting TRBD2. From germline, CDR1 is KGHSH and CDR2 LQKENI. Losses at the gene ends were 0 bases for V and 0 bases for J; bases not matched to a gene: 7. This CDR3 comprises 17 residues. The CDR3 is CASSPPGGGPASYEQYF. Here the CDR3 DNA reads TGTGCCAGCTCACCACCCGGGGGGGGGCCAGCCTCCTACGAGCAGTACTTC.

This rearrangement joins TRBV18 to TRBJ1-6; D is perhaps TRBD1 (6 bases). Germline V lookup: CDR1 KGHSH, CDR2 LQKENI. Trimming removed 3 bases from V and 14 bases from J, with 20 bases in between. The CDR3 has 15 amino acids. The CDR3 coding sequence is TGTGCCAGCTCACCCCTACAGGGACCAGTCATAACCCTCCACTTT. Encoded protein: CASSPLQGPVITLHF.

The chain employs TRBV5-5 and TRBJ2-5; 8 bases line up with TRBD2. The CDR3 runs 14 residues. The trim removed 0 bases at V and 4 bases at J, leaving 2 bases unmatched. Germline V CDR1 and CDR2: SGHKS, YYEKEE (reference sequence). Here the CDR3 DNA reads TGTGCCAGCAGCTTGGCGGGGGGGCCAGAGACCCAGTACTTC. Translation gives CASSLAGGPETQYF. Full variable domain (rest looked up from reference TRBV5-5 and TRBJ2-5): DAGVTQSPTHLIKTRGQQVTLRCSPISGHKSVSWYQQVLGQGPQFIFQYYEKEERGRGNFPDRFSARQFPNYSSELNVNALLLGDSALYLCASSLAGGPETQYFGPGTRLLVL.

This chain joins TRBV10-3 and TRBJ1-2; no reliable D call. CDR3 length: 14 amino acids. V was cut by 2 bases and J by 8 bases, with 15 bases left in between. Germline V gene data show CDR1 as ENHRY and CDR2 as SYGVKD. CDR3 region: CAISEGGPGAGYTF. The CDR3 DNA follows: TGTGCCATCAGTGAGGGAGGCCCCGGCGCGGGCTACACCTTC.

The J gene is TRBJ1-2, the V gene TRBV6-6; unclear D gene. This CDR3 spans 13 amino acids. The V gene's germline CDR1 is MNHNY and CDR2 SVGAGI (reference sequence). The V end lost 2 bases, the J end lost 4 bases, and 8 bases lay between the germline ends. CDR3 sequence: CASSYGLLYGYTF. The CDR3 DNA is TGTGCCAGCAGTTACGGCCTGCTCTATGGCTACACCTTC.